These 2 T cell receptor beta chains originate from one sample sequenced in a study of T cells in tuberculosis. Libraries were prepared by immunoSEQ multiplex PCR; TCRdb keeps only in-frame clonotypes and omits some of them. The sample lists under 50,000 clones, approximately 93% occurring once. This sample's time point: new active TB diagnosis, blood taken before or within 7 days of starting treatment. The sequencing here drew on PBMCs, taken at tuberculosis diagnosis. The source of these receptors is an adult with tuberculosis.

V is TRBV6-6 and J is TRBJ2-2; no clear D gene. The CDR3 has 15 residues. Germline V lookup: CDR1 MNHNY, CDR2 SVGAGI (reference sequence). V was trimmed by 6 bases and J by 1 base, leaving 12 bases between them. The CDR3 DNA reads TGTGCCAGCAGAGGCGGTGGTATGAACACCGGGGAGCTGTTTTTT. Its protein product is CASRGGGMNTGELFF.

This clone was seen once. The chain recombines TRBV30 with TRBJ1-5; TRBD1 agrees at 7 bases. J lost 0 bases, V lost 8 bases, and 10 bases had no gene match. Germline V gene sequence: CDR1 GTSNPN, CDR2 SVGIG (reference sequence). The CDR3 consists of 15 residues. In DNA form, the CDR3 reads TGTGCCGCAGAGGGGGCCCTCTATAGCAATCAGCCCCAGCATTTT. Translating gives CAAEGALYSNQPQHF.